Listed below are T cell receptor beta chains from one sample, sequenced in a study of blood T cells in healthy people across ages. Each CDR3 protein is one row after TCRdb ran MiXCR on the 5' RACE reads. The sample lists roughly 650,000 distinct CDR3 sequences; approximately 31% were seen once. The sequencing input was blood. Source of these receptors: a woman older than 75 in good health. CDR3s include the opening cysteine and the closing phenylalanine or tryptophan. Each record gives: J gene, clone size, V gene, D gene, CDR3 protein, CDR3 DNA. A D gene is named only where the DNA matches it firmly. Rows may omit the clone size; those that give it use once, few, many or a size class.

j_gene: TRBJ2-5
abundance: many
v_gene: TRBV4-2
d_gene: TRBD2
CDR3aa: CASSQEERGGFGETQYF
CDR3nt: TGTGCCAGCAGCCAAGAAGAGCGGGGGGGCTTCGGAGAGACCCAGTACTTC

j_gene: TRBJ2-1
abundance: -
v_gene: TRBV20-1
d_gene: -
CDR3aa: CSARDPSGRSYNEQFF
CDR3nt: TGCAGTGCTAGAGATCCCAGCGGCCGGTCCTACAATGAGCAGTTCTTC

j_gene: TRBJ2-6
abundance: -
v_gene: TRBV6-1
d_gene: TRBD2
CDR3aa: CASSVGLAGPTSGANVLTF
CDR3nt: TGTGCCAGCAGTGTGGGGCTAGCGGGGCCAACCTCTGGGGCCAACGTCCTGACTTTC

j_gene: TRBJ1-1
abundance: -
v_gene: TRBV6-5
d_gene: -
CDR3aa: CASSYSGAKGAFKGAFF
CDR3nt: TGTGCCAGCAGTTACTCAGGGGCGAAAGGGGCGTTTAAGGGAGCTTTCTTT

j_gene: TRBJ2-3
abundance: -
v_gene: TRBV7-9
d_gene: -
CDR3aa: CASSSEFNTQYF
CDR3nt: TGTGCCAGCAGCTCGGAGTTCAATACGCAGTATTTT

j_gene: TRBJ2-7
abundance: -
v_gene: TRBV7-2
d_gene: -
CDR3aa: CASSLGAIVTYEQYF
CDR3nt: TGTGCCAGCAGCTTAGGGGCCATCGTAACCTACGAGCAGTACTTC

j_gene: TRBJ2-1
abundance: -
v_gene: TRBV5-1
d_gene: -
CDR3aa: CVSSAGGLHNEQFF
CDR3nt: TGCGTCAGCAGCGCCGGGGGGCTGCACAATGAGCAGTTCTTC

j_gene: TRBJ1-3
abundance: few
v_gene: TRBV27
d_gene: -
CDR3aa: CASSSSPGNTIYF
CDR3nt: TGTGCCAGCAGTTCATCTCCAGGAAACACCATATATTTT

j_gene: TRBJ2-7
abundance: many
v_gene: TRBV4-2
d_gene: -
CDR3aa: CASSQDQRWGQYF
CDR3nt: TGTGCCAGCAGCCAAGATCAGAGATGGGGGCAGTACTTC

j_gene: TRBJ2-5
abundance: once
v_gene: TRBV4-2
d_gene: -
CDR3aa: CASSRSVAYQETQYF
CDR3nt: TGTGCCAGCAGCCGCTCCGTTGCGTACCAAGAGACCCAGTACTTC

j_gene: TRBJ2-1
abundance: many
v_gene: TRBV7-3
d_gene: TRBD2
CDR3aa: CASSLRLAGVNEQFF
CDR3nt: TGTGCCAGCAGCCTACGACTAGCGGGGGTCAATGAGCAGTTCTTC

j_gene: TRBJ2-3
abundance: many
v_gene: TRBV3-1
d_gene: TRBD1
CDR3aa: CASSQTNRGRGDTQYF
CDR3nt: TGTGCCAGCAGCCAGACAAACAGGGGGCGGGGAGATACGCAGTATTTT

j_gene: TRBJ2-5
abundance: many
v_gene: TRBV20-1
d_gene: TRBD2
CDR3aa: CSARDPAGVETQYF
CDR3nt: TGCAGTGCTAGAGATCCAGCGGGGGTAGAGACCCAGTACTTC

j_gene: TRBJ2-7
abundance: -
v_gene: TRBV5-6
d_gene: -
CDR3aa: CASSSRRDLGDYEQYF
CDR3nt: TGTGCCAGCAGCTCTCGCCGGGACTTAGGAGATTACGAGCAGTACTTC

j_gene: TRBJ2-5
abundance: many
v_gene: TRBV4-3
d_gene: TRBD1
CDR3aa: CASSQDDRGGETQYF
CDR3nt: TGCGCCAGCAGCCAAGATGACAGGGGAGGAGAGACCCAGTACTTC

j_gene: TRBJ2-4
abundance: many
v_gene: TRBV5-4
d_gene: TRBD1
CDR3aa: CASSLGGGPAKNIQYF
CDR3nt: TGTGCCAGCAGCTTGGGAGGGGGCCCAGCCAAAAACATTCAGTACTTC

j_gene: TRBJ2-5
abundance: many
v_gene: TRBV6-1
d_gene: TRBD2
CDR3aa: CASSDQRGDRETQYF
CDR3nt: TGTGCCAGCAGTGACCAGCGGGGGGACCGAGAGACCCAGTACTTC

j_gene: TRBJ1-2
abundance: -
v_gene: TRBV30
d_gene: -
CDR3aa: CAGAGGATDYGYTF
CDR3nt: TGTGCCGGGGCCGGAGGGGCGACTGACTATGGCTACACCTTC

j_gene: TRBJ1-1
abundance: many
v_gene: TRBV7-2
d_gene: -
CDR3aa: CASSWGGANTEAFF
CDR3nt: TGTGCCAGCAGCTGGGGAGGCGCAAACACTGAAGCTTTCTTT

j_gene: TRBJ2-7
abundance: many
v_gene: TRBV2
d_gene: -
CDR3aa: CATSLSYEQYF
CDR3nt: TGTGCCACTAGCCTCTCCTACGAGCAGTACTTC

j_gene: TRBJ1-6
abundance: many
v_gene: TRBV5-1
d_gene: -
CDR3aa: CASSLFGQGDSPLHF
CDR3nt: TGCGCCAGCAGCTTATTCGGGCAGGGAGATTCACCCCTCCACTTT

j_gene: TRBJ2-1
abundance: many
v_gene: TRBV27
d_gene: -
CDR3aa: CASSPIADSYNEQFF
CDR3nt: TGTGCCAGCAGTCCGATAGCGGACTCCTACAATGAGCAGTTCTTC

j_gene: TRBJ1-5
abundance: many
v_gene: TRBV29-1
d_gene: TRBD1
CDR3aa: CSVRQGASQPQHF
CDR3nt: TGCAGCGTGAGACAGGGGGCGAGTCAGCCCCAGCATTTT

j_gene: TRBJ2-3
abundance: few
v_gene: TRBV28
d_gene: -
CDR3aa: CASLSPGGIVDTQYF
CDR3nt: TGTGCCAGCCTCTCCCCAGGAGGTATAGTGGATACGCAGTATTTT

j_gene: TRBJ1-6
abundance: -
v_gene: TRBV20-1
d_gene: TRBD1
CDR3aa: CSARDESQGASYNSPLHF
CDR3nt: TGCAGTGCTAGAGATGAGTCCCAGGGGGCTTCCTATAATTCACCCCTCCACTTT

j_gene: TRBJ2-4
abundance: -
v_gene: TRBV28
d_gene: -
CDR3aa: CASSLGLTGGTKNIQYF
CDR3nt: TGTGCCAGCAGTTTGGGGTTGACGGGTGGGACCAAAAACATTCAGTACTTC

j_gene: TRBJ1-2
abundance: -
v_gene: TRBV2
d_gene: -
CDR3aa: CASSERVRGNYGYTF
CDR3nt: TGTGCCAGCAGTGAACGGGTCCGGGGTAACTATGGCTACACCTTC

j_gene: TRBJ1-2
abundance: many
v_gene: TRBV5-1
d_gene: -
CDR3aa: CASSLDSRHNYGYTF
CDR3nt: TGCGCCAGCAGCTTGGATTCGCGACATAACTATGGCTACACCTTC

j_gene: TRBJ2-1
abundance: -
v_gene: TRBV29-1
d_gene: -
CDR3aa: CSVEGLKVNEQFF
CDR3nt: TGCAGCGTTGAAGGATTGAAGGTCAATGAGCAGTTCTTC

j_gene: TRBJ2-7
abundance: many
v_gene: TRBV20-1
d_gene: TRBD2
CDR3aa: CSAGRGTSLYEQYF
CDR3nt: TGCAGTGCTGGCCGTGGGACTAGCCTCTACGAGCAGTACTTC

j_gene: TRBJ2-5
abundance: few
v_gene: TRBV12-3/TRBV12-4
d_gene: -
CDR3aa: CASSLSSVQETQYF
CDR3nt: TGTGCCAGCAGTTTAAGTTCAGTCCAAGAGACCCAGTACTTC

j_gene: TRBJ2-7
abundance: -
v_gene: TRBV20-1
d_gene: TRBD1
CDR3aa: CSLNRQGRGEQYF
CDR3nt: TGCAGTCTGAACCGACAGGGGCGCGGCGAGCAGTACTTC

j_gene: TRBJ1-6
abundance: -
v_gene: TRBV20-1
d_gene: -
CDR3aa: CSASTGVASPPHF
CDR3nt: TGCAGTGCTAGTACGGGGGTGGCTTCACCCCCCCACTTT

j_gene: TRBJ2-3
abundance: -
v_gene: TRBV9
d_gene: TRBD2
CDR3aa: CASSAGTTTDTQYF
CDR3nt: TGTGCCAGCAGCGCCGGGACTACCACAGATACGCAGTATTTT

j_gene: TRBJ2-4
abundance: once
v_gene: TRBV9
d_gene: TRBD1
CDR3aa: CASSDQGALNIQYF
CDR3nt: TGTGCCAGCAGTGACCAGGGGGCCCTGAACATTCAGTACTTC

j_gene: TRBJ1-5
abundance: -
v_gene: TRBV27
d_gene: -
CDR3aa: CASSLGTPREPQHF
CDR3nt: TGTGCCAGCAGTCTTGGGACACCAAGAGAGCCCCAGCATTTT

j_gene: TRBJ2-7
abundance: many
v_gene: TRBV7-8
d_gene: TRBD1
CDR3aa: CASSPWTGPSYEQYF
CDR3nt: TGTGCCAGCAGCCCTTGGACAGGTCCCTCCTACGAGCAGTACTTC

j_gene: TRBJ2-3
abundance: many
v_gene: TRBV5-1
d_gene: TRBD2
CDR3aa: CASSFGGGQADTQYF
CDR3nt: TGCGCCAGCAGCTTCGGCGGGGGGCAGGCAGATACGCAGTATTTT

j_gene: TRBJ2-3
abundance: -
v_gene: TRBV10-1
d_gene: TRBD1
CDR3aa: CASSDGLTGPDTQYF
CDR3nt: TGCGCCAGCAGTGATGGTTTGACAGGGCCAGATACGCAGTATTTT

j_gene: TRBJ2-2
abundance: -
v_gene: TRBV27
d_gene: TRBD1
CDR3aa: CASSPLGQVDTGELFF
CDR3nt: TGTGCCAGCAGTCCACTGGGACAGGTGGACACCGGGGAGCTGTTTTTT

j_gene: TRBJ1-5
abundance: few
v_gene: TRBV6-4
d_gene: -
CDR3aa: CARTRLLSGPLTGNQPQHF
CDR3nt: TGTGCCAGAACCCGTTTGTTATCGGGGCCCCTCACCGGGAATCAGCCCCAGCATTTT

j_gene: TRBJ2-3
abundance: -
v_gene: TRBV27
d_gene: TRBD1
CDR3aa: CASSPSRDRVTDTQYF
CDR3nt: TGTGCCAGCAGTCCATCCCGGGACAGGGTGACAGATACGCAGTATTTT

j_gene: TRBJ2-5
abundance: -
v_gene: TRBV20-1
d_gene: TRBD1
CDR3aa: CGASTGQGTNEQYF
CDR3nt: TGCGGTGCTAGCACGGGACAGGGGACGAATGAGCAGTACTTC

j_gene: TRBJ1-2
abundance: once
v_gene: TRBV7-2
d_gene: -
CDR3aa: CASSFTQANYGYTF
CDR3nt: TGTGCCAGCAGCTTTACACAGGCTAACTATGGCTACACCTTC

j_gene: TRBJ2-5
abundance: -
v_gene: TRBV20-1
d_gene: -
CDR3aa: CSAIPAAGQETQYF
CDR3nt: TGCAGTGCTATCCCTGCCGCCGGGCAGGAGACCCAGTACTTC

j_gene: TRBJ2-7
abundance: -
v_gene: TRBV6-5
d_gene: -
CDR3aa: CASTRTSGPYEQYF
CDR3nt: TGTGCCAGCACTCGGACGTCGGGACCCTACGAGCAGTACTTC

j_gene: TRBJ1-5
abundance: many
v_gene: TRBV7-9
d_gene: -
CDR3aa: CASSPRTGLGQPQHF
CDR3nt: TGTGCCAGCAGCCCCAGGACGGGTTTAGGTCAGCCCCAGCATTTT

j_gene: TRBJ2-3
abundance: many
v_gene: TRBV3-1
d_gene: TRBD2
CDR3aa: CASSLAGLAGGPGGDTQYF
CDR3nt: TGTGCCAGCAGCCTTGCTGGGCTAGCGGGGGGCCCGGGGGGAGATACGCAGTATTTT

j_gene: TRBJ2-3
abundance: -
v_gene: TRBV20-1
d_gene: -
CDR3aa: CSATSPRESTDTQYF
CDR3nt: TGCAGTGCTACCAGTCCCAGGGAAAGCACAGATACGCAGTATTTT

j_gene: TRBJ1-2
abundance: many
v_gene: TRBV5-1
d_gene: -
CDR3aa: CASSLQSNYGYTF
CDR3nt: TGTGCCAGCAGCCTACAGTCTAACTATGGCTACACCTTC

j_gene: TRBJ2-1
abundance: -
v_gene: TRBV6-1
d_gene: -
CDR3aa: CASNAPGARGEQFF
CDR3nt: TGTGCCAGCAACGCCCCCGGGGCAAGGGGAGAGCAGTTCTTC